This TCR beta chain appears in the sequencing data of a study of blood T cell repertoires in COVID-19. At the level of the study: T cells, B-cell-depleted T cells, or PBMCs provided the cDNA or gDNA that served as material.

As originally analysed: Amplification of reference gene primers provided the estimated nucleated cell counts. Measured with immunoSEQ multiplex PCR; TCRdb has only the in-frame clones, and not every one. V and J calls and clone size come straight from that table; D and trimming were deduced from the DNA. This sample carries approximately 250,000 clones, just under 90% of them seen once, and the ten largest clones take roughly 4.3%. Cohorts were assigned according to the clinical history that participants reported. This clone is a singleton in its sample. The CDR3 spans 14 residues. Germline-derived CDR1 and CDR2 are MNHNS and SASEGT. Trimming removed 7 bases from V and 0 bases from J, with 13 bases in between.

The chain couples TRBV6-1 to TRBJ2-7; a possible D gene is TRBD2 (6 bases). This receptor was taken from a young woman with acute COVID-19. Sequencing was performed on PBMCs or T cells enriched from blood (not recorded which). CDR3 residues: CASMRDLSSYEQYF. DNA of the CDR3: TGTGCCAGCATGCGGGACTTGTCCTCCTACGAGCAGTACTTC.